This TCR beta chain was recovered during a study of shared clonotypes between healthy human individuals. The V gene's germline CDR1 is SNHLY and CDR2 FYNNEI. Trimming took 1 base from V and 9 from J, leaving 7 bases between them. This CDR3 is 12 amino acids long. CD45RO negativity and positive selection for CCR7 defined naive CD8 cells, a population that excluded terminally differentiated effector memory CD45RA+ cells. Comment on this clone: The same CDR3 can be traced to other DNA sequences in this sample.

The authors distributed each subset's genomic DNA evenly over several immunoSEQ plates. TCRdb keeps only in-frame clones here, not all; method: immunoSEQ multiplex PCR. The sample holds some 1,900,000 clones; approximately 94% are singletons and the top ten take approximately 1%. The sequence was obtained from a man between 18 and 29 years old in good health. This chain links TRBV2 with TRBJ2-1; D might be TRBD2 (6 bases). Material for sequencing was naive CD8+ T cells sorted from blood. CDR3 DNA: TGTGCCAGCAGTGAAGTGGGAGGTGAGCAGTTCTTC. Its translation is CASSEVGGEQFF.